The 4 T cell receptor beta chains given below trace back to one sample, sequenced in a study of post-analysis software for immune sequencing data. Study conclusions and caveats: With TRBV5-6, TRBV5-1 and TRBV20-1 included, 5 or 6 TRBV segments were more frequent in patients than in controls.

Unique molecular identifiers tagged the TCR beta cDNA libraries. TCRdb reprocessed the PCR reads via MiXCR and lists one record per CDR3 protein. The table has approximately 630,000 distinct CDR3 sequences, roughly three fifths seen once. These receptors' targets are unknown. The specimen sequenced was blood. The receptors originated from a girl aged 2 to 9 with multiple sclerosis.

A single count supports this clonotype. This chain links TRBV6-1 with TRBJ1-5; D uncertain. Per germline, CDR1 MNHNS and CDR2 SASEGT. V shed 6 bases and J shed 0 bases, with 21 bases lying between them. CDR3 length: 18 residues. The CDR3 coding sequence is TGTGCCAGCAGGCCAAGGGCCCAGACGGCATATAGCAATCAGCCCCAGCATTTT. Its protein is CASRPRAQTAYSNQPQHF.

Worth noting for this clonotype: One end of the junction is discordant with germline, which a read error may explain. This chain uses TRBV9 with TRBJ2-5; the D gene is possibly TRBD2 (5 bases). The J call may be incorrect, as the DNA end agrees better with TRBJ2-7. In germline, CDR1 is SGDLS, CDR2 YYNGEE. CDR3 size: 14 residues. The DNA of the CDR3 is TGTACCAGCAGCGTAGATCTCATACGGGGCGAGCAGTACTTC. Its translation is CTSSVDLIRGEQYF.

The DNA of the CDR3 is TGCAGCGTTGAAGAAAGACAGGGGATCCCTTACGAGCAGTACTTC. Residues: CSVEERQGIPYEQYF. V is TRBV29-1 and J is TRBJ2-4, with 8 bases identical to TRBD1. The closer fit of TRBJ2-7 to the DNA end suggests the J call may be wrong. CDR3 length: 15 amino acids. CDR1 and CDR2 (germline): SQVTM, ANQGSEA.

This chain connects TRBV12-3 or TRBV12-4 to TRBJ2-1; D is uncertain. Trimming shortened V by 0 bases and J by 0 bases, and 9 bases separated the two germline ends. The CDR3 length is 16 residues. CDR3 residues: CASSLAALRSYNEQFF. The DNA of the CDR3 is TGTGCCAGCAGTTTAGCGGCTTTACGCTCCTACAATGAGCAGTTCTTC.